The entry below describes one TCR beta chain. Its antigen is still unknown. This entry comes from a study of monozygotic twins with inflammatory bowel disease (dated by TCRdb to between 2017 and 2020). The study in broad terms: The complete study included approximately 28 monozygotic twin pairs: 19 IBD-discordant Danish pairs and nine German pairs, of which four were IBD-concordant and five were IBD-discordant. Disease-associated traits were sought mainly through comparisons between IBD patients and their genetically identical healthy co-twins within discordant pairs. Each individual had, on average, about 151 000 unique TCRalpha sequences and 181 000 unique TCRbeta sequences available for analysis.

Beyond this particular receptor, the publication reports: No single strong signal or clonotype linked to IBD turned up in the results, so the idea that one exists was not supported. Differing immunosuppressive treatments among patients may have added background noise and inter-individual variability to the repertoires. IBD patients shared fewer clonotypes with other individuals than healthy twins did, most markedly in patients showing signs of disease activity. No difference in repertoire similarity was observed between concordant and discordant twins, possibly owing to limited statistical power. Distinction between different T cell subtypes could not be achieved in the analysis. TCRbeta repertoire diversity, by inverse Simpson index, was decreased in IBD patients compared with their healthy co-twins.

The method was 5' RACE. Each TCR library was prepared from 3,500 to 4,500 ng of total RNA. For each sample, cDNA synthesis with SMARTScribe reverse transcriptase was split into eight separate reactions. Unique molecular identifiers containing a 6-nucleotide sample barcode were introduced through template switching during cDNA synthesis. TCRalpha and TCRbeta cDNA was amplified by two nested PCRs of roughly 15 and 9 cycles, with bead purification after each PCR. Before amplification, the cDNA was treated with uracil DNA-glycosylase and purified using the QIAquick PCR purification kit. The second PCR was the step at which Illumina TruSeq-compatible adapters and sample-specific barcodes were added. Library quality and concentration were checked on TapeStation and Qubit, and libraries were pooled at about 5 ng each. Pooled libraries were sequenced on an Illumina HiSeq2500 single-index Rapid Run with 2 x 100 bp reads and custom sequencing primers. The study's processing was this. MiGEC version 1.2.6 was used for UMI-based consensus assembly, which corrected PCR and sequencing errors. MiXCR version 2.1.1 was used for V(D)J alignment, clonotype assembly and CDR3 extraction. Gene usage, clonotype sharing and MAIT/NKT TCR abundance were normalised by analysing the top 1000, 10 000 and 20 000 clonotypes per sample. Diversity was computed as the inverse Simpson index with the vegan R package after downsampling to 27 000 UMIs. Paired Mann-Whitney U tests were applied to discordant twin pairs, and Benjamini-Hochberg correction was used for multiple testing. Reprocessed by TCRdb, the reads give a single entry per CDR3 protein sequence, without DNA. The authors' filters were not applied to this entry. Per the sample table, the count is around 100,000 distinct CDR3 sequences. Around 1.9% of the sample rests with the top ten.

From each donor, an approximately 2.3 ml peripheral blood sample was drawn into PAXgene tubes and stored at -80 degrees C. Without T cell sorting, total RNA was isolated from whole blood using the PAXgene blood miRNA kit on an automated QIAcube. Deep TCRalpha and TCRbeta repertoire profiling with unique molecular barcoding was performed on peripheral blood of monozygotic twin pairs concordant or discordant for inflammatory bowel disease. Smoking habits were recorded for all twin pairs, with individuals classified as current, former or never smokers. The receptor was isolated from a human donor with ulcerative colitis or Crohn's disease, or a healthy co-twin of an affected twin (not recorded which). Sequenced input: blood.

The CDR3 has the sequence CASSSRGISTDTQYF. This receptor chain uses TRBV7-8 and TRBJ2-3; TCRdb selects TRBD1, and the lack of DNA leaves this call unchecked. Taken from the germline V gene, the CDR1 and CDR2 loops are SGHVS and FQNEAQ. Inclusive of the bounding cysteine and phenylalanine, the CDR3 is 15 residues long. DNA for this receptor is not on file.